This T cell receptor (beta chain) was sequenced in a study of tumor and adjacent non-tumor tissue in lung cancer. About the study: Histology: 11 to 13 adenocarcinoma, a couple of squamous cell carcinoma, 1 small cell lung cancer. General observations from the study: Tumor repertoires had a smaller top 100 clone share than normal lung.

The ends lost 1 base at V and 7 bases at J; junction bases unmatched: 5. The CDR3 extends over 16 amino acids. Germline V gene sequence: CDR1 SGHNT, CDR2 YYREEE (reference sequence). A modified ARM-PCR protocol with three rounds of nested PCR amplified TCRbeta. TCRdb re-derived calls from the multiplex PCR reads in MiXCR, one entry per CDR3 protein. The table records just over 200,000 distinct CDR3 sequences, around 70% of them present only once. The template was RNA from unsorted bulk tissue. Of note for this clonotype: Its matching antigen is unknown.

The chain joins TRBV5-4 to TRBJ1-6; the match to TRBD1 covers 10 bases. The sample consisted of lung tumor tissue. This clonotype was sampled from a man aged 60-69 years with non-small cell lung cancer. CDR3 region: CASSLWGQGNNSPLHF. In DNA form, the CDR3 reads TGTGCCAGCAGCTTGTGGGGACAGGGGAACAATTCACCCCTCCACTTT. Looking up the rest from reference TRBV5-4 and TRBJ1-6 gives the full variable domain: ETGVTQSPTHLIKTRGQQVTLRCSSQSGHNTVSWYQQALGQGPQFIFQYYREEENGRGNFPPRFSGLQFPNYSSELNVNALELDDSALYLCASSLWGQGNNSPLHFGNGTRLTVT.